This T cell receptor (beta chain) was captured in a study of technical replicates of blood from a handful of donors. Trimming stripped 4 bases from V and 2 bases from J, with 19 bases between. This CDR3 is 17 amino acids long. Germline CDR1 SGHVS, CDR2 FNYEAQ. Some clones are missing from TCRdb's copy, which holds only in-frame ones; the method was immunoSEQ multiplex PCR. The data contain about 82,000 clones, around 92% of them singletons. This clone was seen a single time. The receptor was isolated from a human donor in good health. The specimen sequenced was T cells isolated from PBMCs. V is TRBV7-6 and J is TRBJ2-3; D may be TRBD1 (6 bases). CDR3 protein: CASSSLQGRRPTDTQYF. The CDR3 nucleotides read TGTGCCAGCAGCTCTCTACAGGGTCGGAGGCCCACAGATACGCAGTATTTT.